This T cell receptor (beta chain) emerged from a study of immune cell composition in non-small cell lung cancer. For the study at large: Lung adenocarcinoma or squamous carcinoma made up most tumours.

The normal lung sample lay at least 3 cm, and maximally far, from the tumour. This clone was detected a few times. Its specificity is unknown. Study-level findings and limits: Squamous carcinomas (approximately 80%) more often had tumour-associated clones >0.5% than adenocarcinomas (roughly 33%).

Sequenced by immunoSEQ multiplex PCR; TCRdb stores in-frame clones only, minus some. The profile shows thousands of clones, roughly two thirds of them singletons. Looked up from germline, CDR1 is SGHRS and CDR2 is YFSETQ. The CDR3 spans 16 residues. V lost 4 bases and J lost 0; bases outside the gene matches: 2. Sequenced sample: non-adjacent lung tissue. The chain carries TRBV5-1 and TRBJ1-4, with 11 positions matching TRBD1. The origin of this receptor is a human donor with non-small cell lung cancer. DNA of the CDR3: TGCGCCAGCAGCAGGACAGGGGGCGCAACTAATGAAAAACTGTTTTTT. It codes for CASSRTGGATNEKLFF. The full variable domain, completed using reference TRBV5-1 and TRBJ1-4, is KAGVTQTPRYLIKTRGQQVTLSCSPISGHRSVSWYQQTPGQGLQFLFEYFSETQRNKGNFPGRFSGRQFSNSRSEMNVSTLELGDSALYLCASSRTGGATNEKLFFGSGTQLSVL.